This TCR beta chain came from a study of blood T cell repertoires in COVID-19. Using immunoSEQ multiplex PCR, the repertoire was profiled, and TCRdb retains in-frame clones only, with some absent. The table includes about 210,000 clones, roughly 90% detected once. Germline CDR1 is SGHRS and CDR2 is YFSETQ. CDR3 size: 17 residues. With V trimmed by 0 bases and J by 10 bases, 15 bases remained unmatched. The sequence was obtained from a woman aged 18-30 years who had recovered from COVID-19. Sequencing input: PBMCs or T cells enriched from blood (not recorded which). The genes are TRBV5-1 and TRBJ2-1, with 8 bases fitting TRBD1. CDR3 in DNA: TGCGCCAGCAGCTTGGCCTCGGTCCAGGGGGCTTGGGGAGAGCAGTTCTTC. As protein: CASSLASVQGAWGEQFF.